What follows are 4 T cell receptor beta chains derived from one specimen sequenced in a study of T cells in Graves' hyperthyroidism and ophthalmopathy. TCR beta CDR3 regions were amplified from RNA. Using the HTBI primer set, a first-round RT-PCR was run on the TCR CDR3. TCRdb re-analysed the multiplex PCR reads in MiXCR, keeping a single row per CDR3 protein. This sample has some 300,000 distinct CDR3 sequences, with approximately 16% found just once. Sequencing was performed on blood. Receptors were obtained from a man aged 25-45 years with Graves' hyperthyroidism.

In the case of this clonotype: A much larger clonotype is one base distant, so this may be a read error. V is TRBV30 and J is TRBJ2-7; D ambiguous. The CDR3 runs to 11 residues. The germline V gene encodes CDR1 GTSNPN and CDR2 SVGIG (reference sequence). This CDR3 reads CARSELGEQYF. CDR3 DNA sequence: TGTGCCCGGAGTGAGCTGGGCGAGCAGTACTTC.

This clonotype showed up many times. The chain recombines TRBV2 with TRBJ1-1, with no clear D. Germline values: CDR1 SNHLY, CDR2 FYNNEI. Trimming took off 1 base at V and 8 bases at J, with 11 bases between the two ends. This CDR3 region has 13 residues. The CDR3 DNA reads TGTGCCAGCAGTGAAGGGGTAGGACGGGAAGCTTTCTTT. Amino acid sequence: CASSEGVGREAFF.

This clonotype has ten or more counts. CDR3 sequence reads: CASSFSGTSDSYEQYF. As DNA, the CDR3 is TGTGCCAGCAGTTTCTCCGGGACTAGCGACTCCTACGAGCAGTACTTC. The chain joins TRBV28 to TRBJ2-7; 10 bases fit TRBD2. The CDR3 contains 16 residues. The V and J ends lost 3 bases and 0 bases, in that order; junction bases with no gene match: 5. The germline gives CDR1 MDHEN, CDR2 SYDVKM.

J is TRBJ2-1 and V is TRBV28; the D gene is possibly TRBD2 (7 bases). Per germline, CDR1 MDHEN and CDR2 SYDVKM. This CDR3 is built from 18 residues. V was trimmed by 4 bases and J by 5 bases, leaving 24 bases between them. CDR3 residues: CASSSRRGSGKGDNEQFF. As DNA, the CDR3 is TGTGCCAGCAGTTCACGCCGGGGGAGCGGGAAGGGGGACAATGAGCAGTTCTTC. Filled out from reference TRBV28 and TRBJ2-1, the complete variable domain reads DVKVTQSSRYLVKRTGEKVFLECVQDMDHENMFWYRQDPGLGLRLIYFSYDVKMKEKGDIPEGYSVSREKKERFSLILESASTNQTSMYLCASSSRRGSGKGDNEQFFGPGTRLTVL.